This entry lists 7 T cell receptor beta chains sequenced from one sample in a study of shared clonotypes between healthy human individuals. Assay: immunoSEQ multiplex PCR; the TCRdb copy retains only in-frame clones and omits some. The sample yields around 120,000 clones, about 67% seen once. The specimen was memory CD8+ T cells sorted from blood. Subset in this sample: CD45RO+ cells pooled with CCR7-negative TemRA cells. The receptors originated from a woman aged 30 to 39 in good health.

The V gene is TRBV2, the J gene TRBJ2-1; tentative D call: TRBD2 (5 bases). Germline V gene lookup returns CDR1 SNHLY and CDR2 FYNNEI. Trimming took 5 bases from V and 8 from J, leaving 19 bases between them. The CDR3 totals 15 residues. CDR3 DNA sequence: TGTGCCAGCAGTTCTGCCGCTCTAGAGGGATATGAGCAGTTCTTC. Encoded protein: CASSSAALEGYEQFF. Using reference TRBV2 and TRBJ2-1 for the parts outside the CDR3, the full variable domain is EPEVTQTPSHQVTQMGQEVILRCVPISNHLYFYWYRQILGQKVEFLVSFYNNEISEKSEIFDDQFSVERPDGSNFTLKIRSTKLEDSAMYFCASSSAALEGYEQFFGPGTRLTVL.

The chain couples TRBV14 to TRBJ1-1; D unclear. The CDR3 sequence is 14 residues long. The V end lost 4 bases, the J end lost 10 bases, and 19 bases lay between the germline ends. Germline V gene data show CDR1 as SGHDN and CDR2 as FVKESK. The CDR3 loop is CASSPTLHDPAAFF. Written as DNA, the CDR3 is TGTGCCAGCAGCCCAACCCTTCACGACCCGGCAGCTTTCTTT.

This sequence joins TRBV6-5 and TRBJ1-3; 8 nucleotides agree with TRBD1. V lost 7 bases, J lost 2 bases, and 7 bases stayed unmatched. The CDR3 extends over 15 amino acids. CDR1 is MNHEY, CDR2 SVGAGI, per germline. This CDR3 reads CASKVQGDAGNTIYF. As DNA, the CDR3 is TGTGCCAGCAAAGTACAGGGGGACGCTGGAAACACCATATATTTT.

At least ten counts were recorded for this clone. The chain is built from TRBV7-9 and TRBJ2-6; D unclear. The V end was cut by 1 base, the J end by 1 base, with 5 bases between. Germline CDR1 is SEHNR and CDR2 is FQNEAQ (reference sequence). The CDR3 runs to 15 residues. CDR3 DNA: TGTGCCAGCAGCTTAGGTCTTTCTGGGGCCAACGTCCTGACTTTC. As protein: CASSLGLSGANVLTF.

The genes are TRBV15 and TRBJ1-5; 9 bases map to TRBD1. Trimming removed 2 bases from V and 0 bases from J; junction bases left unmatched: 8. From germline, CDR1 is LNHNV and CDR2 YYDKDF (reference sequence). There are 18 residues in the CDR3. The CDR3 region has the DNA TGTGCCACCAGCAGAAGTGGGACAGGGAGGGGTAGCAATCAGCCCCAGCATTTT. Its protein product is CATSRSGTGRGSNQPQHF. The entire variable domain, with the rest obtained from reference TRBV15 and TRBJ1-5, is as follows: DAMVIQNPRYQVTQFGKPVTLSCSQTLNHNVMYWYQQKSSQAPKLLFHYYDKDFNNEADTPDNFQSRRPNTSFCFLDIRSPGLGDTAMYLCATSRSGTGRGSNQPQHFGDGTRLSIL.

This chain's CDR3 is CASAGANTGELFF. Here the CDR3 DNA reads TGTGCCAGTGCGGGGGCGAACACCGGGGAGCTGTTTTTT. The V and J genes are TRBV6-1 and TRBJ2-2; 7 nucleotides match TRBD2. Trimming cost V 9 bases and J 0 bases; bases outside gene matches: 1. CDR1 is MNHNS, CDR2 SASEGT, per germline. The CDR3 totals 13 residues.

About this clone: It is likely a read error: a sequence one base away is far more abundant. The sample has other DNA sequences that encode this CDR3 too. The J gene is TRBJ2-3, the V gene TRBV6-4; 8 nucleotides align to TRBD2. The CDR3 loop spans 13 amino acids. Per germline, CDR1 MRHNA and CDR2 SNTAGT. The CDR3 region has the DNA TGTGCCAGCAGTAGCGGGAGCACAGATACGCAATATTTT. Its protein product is CASSSGSTDTQYF.